Sequencing of this T cell receptor beta chain was carried out in a study of early T cells in non-severe SARS-CoV-2 infection. The germline gives CDR1 SGDLS, CDR2 YYNGEE. This CDR3 comprises 15 residues. Each cDNA molecule carried a unique molecular identifier. TCRdb passed the 5' RACE reads through MiXCR, listing each CDR3 protein once. The table has more than 55,000 distinct CDR3 sequences, approximately 12% seen once. As to this clonotype: One end of the junction is discordant with germline, which a read error may explain.

The sequenced material came from whole blood. V is TRBV9 and J is TRBJ2-5; 8 bases map to TRBD2. The sequence was collected from an adult who was a healthcare worker with PCR-confirmed SARS-CoV-2 infection or an uninfected control (not recorded which). This CDR3 reads CTSSGPGTSVETQYF. In DNA, the CDR3 is TGTACCAGCAGCGGGCCCGGGACTAGTGTCGAGACCCAGTACTTC.